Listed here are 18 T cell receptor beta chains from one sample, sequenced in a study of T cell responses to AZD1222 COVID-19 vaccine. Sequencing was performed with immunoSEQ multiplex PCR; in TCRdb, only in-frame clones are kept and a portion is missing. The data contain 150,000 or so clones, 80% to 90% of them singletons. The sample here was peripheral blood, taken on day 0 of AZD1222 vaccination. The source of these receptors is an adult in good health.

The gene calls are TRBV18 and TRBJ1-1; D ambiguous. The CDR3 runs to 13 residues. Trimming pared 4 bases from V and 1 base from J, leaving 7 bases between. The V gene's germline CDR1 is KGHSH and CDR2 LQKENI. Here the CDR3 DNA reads TGTGCCAGCTCACTCTCAACGAACACTGAAGCTTTCTTT. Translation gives CASSLSTNTEAFF.

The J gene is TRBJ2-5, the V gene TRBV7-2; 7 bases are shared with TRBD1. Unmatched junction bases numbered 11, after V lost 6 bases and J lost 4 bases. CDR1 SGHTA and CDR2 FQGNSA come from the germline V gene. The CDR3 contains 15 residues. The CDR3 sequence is CASSLTNRGGETQYF. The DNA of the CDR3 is TGTGCCAGCAGTCTTACAAACAGGGGTGGAGAGACCCAGTACTTC.

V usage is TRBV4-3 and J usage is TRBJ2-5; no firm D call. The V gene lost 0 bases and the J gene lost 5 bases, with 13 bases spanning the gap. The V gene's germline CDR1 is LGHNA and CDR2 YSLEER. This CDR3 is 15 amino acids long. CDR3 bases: TGCGCCAGCAGCCAAGATCGCCGTGTAGGGGAGACCCAGTACTTC. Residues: CASSQDRRVGETQYF.

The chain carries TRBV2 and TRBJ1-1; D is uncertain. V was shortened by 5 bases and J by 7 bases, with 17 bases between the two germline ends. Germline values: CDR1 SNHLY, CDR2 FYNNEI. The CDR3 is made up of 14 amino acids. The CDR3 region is CASSRPTASFEAFF. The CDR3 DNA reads TGTGCCAGCAGTCGCCCGACGGCGTCCTTTGAAGCTTTCTTT.

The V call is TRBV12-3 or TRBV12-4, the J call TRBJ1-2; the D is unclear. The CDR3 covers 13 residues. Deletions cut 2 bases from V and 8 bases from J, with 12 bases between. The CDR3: CASSLSWGRGYTF. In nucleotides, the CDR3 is TGTGCCAGCAGTTTAAGTTGGGGAAGAGGCTACACCTTC.

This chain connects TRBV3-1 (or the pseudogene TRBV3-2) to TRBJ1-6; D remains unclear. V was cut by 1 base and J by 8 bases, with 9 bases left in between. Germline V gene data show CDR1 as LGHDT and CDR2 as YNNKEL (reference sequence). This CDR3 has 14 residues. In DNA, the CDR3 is TGTGCCAGCAGCCAAGGCTGGAGGGATTCACCCCTCCACTTT. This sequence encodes CASSQGWRDSPLHF.

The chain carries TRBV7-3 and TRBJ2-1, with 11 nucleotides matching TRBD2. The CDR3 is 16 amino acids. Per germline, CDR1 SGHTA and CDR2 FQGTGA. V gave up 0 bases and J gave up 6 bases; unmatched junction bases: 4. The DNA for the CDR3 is TGTGCCAGCAGCTTAACGGGTAGCGGGAGGGCCAATGAGCAGTTCTTC. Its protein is CASSLTGSGRANEQFF.

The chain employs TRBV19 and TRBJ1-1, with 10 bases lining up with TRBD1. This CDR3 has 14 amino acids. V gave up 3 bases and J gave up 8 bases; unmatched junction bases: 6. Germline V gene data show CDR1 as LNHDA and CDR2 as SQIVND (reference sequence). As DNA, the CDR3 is TGTGCCAGTAGTATGGGACAGGGGTTCTTGGAAGCTTTCTTT. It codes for CASSMGQGFLEAFF. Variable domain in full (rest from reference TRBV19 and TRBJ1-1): DGGITQSPKYLFRKEGQNVTLSCEQNLNHDAMYWYRQDPGQGLRLIYYSQIVNDFQKGDIAEGYSVSREKKESFPLTVTSAQKNPTAFYLCASSMGQGFLEAFFGQGTRLTVV.

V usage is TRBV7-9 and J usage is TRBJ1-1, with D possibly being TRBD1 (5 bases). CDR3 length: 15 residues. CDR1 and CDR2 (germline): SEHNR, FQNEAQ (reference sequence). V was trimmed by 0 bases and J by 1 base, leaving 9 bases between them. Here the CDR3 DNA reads TGTGCCAGCAGCTTAGCGGGGACGGCGAACACTGAAGCTTTCTTT. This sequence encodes CASSLAGTANTEAFF.

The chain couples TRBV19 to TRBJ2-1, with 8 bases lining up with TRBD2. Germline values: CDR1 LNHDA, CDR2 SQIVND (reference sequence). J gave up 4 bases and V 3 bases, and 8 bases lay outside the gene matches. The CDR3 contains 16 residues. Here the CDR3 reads CASSINGEREYNEQFF. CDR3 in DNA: TGTGCCAGTAGTATCAATGGCGAGCGGGAGTACAATGAGCAGTTCTTC.

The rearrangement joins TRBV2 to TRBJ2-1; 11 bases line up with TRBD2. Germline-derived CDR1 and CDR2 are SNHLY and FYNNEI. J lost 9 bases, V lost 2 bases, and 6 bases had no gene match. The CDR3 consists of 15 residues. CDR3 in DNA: TGTGCCAGCAGTGAATTAGCGGGAGGGCAGGGTGAGCAGTTCTTC. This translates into CASSELAGGQGEQFF. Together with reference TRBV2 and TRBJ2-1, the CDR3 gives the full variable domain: EPEVTQTPSHQVTQMGQEVILRCVPISNHLYFYWYRQILGQKVEFLVSFYNNEISEKSEIFDDQFSVERPDGSNFTLKIRSTKLEDSAMYFCASSELAGGQGEQFFGPGTRLTVL.

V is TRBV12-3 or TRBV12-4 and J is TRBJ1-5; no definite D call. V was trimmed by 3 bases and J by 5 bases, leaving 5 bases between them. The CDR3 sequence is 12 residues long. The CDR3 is CASSFEHQPQHF. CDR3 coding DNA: TGTGCCAGCAGTTTCGAGCATCAGCCCCAGCATTTT.

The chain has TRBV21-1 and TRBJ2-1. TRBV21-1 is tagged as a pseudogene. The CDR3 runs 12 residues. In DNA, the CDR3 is TGTGCCAGCAGTAGGGCCGGAGATGAGCAGTTCTTC. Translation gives CASSRAGDEQFF.

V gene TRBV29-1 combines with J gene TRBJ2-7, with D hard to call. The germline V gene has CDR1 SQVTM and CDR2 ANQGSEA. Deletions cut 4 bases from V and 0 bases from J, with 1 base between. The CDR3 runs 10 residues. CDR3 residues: CSVGSYEQYF. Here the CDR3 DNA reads TGCAGCGTTGGCTCCTACGAGCAGTACTTC.

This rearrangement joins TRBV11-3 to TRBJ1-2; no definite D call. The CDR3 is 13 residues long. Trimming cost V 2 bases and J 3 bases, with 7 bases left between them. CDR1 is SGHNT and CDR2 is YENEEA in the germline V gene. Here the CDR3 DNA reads TGTGCCAGCAGCTTAAAGGAGGACTATGGCTACACCTTC. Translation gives CASSLKEDYGYTF.

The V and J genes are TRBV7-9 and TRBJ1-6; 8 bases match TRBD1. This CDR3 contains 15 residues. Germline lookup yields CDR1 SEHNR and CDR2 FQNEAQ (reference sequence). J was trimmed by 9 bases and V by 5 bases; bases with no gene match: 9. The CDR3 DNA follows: TGTGCCAGCAGCCAAAGTACAGGGGGACGTTCACCCCTCCACTTT. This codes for CASSQSTGGRSPLHF.

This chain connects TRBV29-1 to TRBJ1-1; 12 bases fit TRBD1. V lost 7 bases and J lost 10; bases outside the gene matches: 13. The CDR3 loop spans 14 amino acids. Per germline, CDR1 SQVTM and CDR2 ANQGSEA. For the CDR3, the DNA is TGCAGCGCTGGGGGGACAGGGGGCAAGGTTTCAGCTTTCTTT. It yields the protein CSAGGTGGKVSAFF.

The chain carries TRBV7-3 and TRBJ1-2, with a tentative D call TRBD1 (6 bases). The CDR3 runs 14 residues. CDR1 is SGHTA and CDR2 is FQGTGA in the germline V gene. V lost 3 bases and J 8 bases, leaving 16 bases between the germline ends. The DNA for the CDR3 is TGTGCCAGCAGCTTGTACAGGGACGGAAGAGGCTACACCTTC. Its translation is CASSLYRDGRGYTF.